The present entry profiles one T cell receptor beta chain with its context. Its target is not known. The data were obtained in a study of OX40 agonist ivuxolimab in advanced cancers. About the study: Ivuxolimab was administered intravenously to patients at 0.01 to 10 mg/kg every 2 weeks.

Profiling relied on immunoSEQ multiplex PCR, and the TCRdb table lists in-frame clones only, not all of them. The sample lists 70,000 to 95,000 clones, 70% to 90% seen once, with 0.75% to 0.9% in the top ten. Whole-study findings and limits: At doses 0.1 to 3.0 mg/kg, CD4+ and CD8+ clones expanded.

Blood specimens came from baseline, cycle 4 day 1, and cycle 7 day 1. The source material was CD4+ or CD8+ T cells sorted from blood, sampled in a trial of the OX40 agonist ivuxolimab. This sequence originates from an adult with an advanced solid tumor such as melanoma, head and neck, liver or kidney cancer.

The CDR3 DNA reads TGTGCCAGCAGGGGCGACGCGAGGAATCAGCCCCAGCATTTT. Residues: CASRGDARNQPQHF. The chain employs TRBV2 and TRBJ1-5; unclear D gene. This CDR3 comprises 14 residues. V was clipped by 6 bases and J by 4 bases, with 13 bases between them. Germline assignment: CDR1 SNHLY and CDR2 FYNNEI. The complete variable domain, with remaining parts taken from reference TRBV2 and TRBJ1-5, reads EPEVTQTPSHQVTQMGQEVILRCVPISNHLYFYWYRQILGQKVEFLVSFYNNEISEKSEIFDDQFSVERPDGSNFTLKIRSTKLEDSAMYFCASRGDARNQPQHFGDGTRLSIL.